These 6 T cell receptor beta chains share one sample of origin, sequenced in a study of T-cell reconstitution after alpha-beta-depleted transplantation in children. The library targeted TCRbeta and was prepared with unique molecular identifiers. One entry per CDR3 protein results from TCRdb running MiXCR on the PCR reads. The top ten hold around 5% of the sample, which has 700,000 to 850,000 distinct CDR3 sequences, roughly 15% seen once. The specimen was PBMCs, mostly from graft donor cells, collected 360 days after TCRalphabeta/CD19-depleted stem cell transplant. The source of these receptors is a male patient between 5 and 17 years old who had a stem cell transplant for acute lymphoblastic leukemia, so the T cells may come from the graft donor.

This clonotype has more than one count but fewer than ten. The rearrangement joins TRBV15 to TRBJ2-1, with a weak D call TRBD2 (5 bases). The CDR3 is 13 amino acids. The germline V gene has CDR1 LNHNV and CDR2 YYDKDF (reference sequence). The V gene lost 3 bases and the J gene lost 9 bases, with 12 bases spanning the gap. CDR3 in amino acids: CATSRDFFSEQFF. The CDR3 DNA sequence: TGTGCCACCAGCAGGGACTTTTTCAGTGAGCAGTTCTTC.

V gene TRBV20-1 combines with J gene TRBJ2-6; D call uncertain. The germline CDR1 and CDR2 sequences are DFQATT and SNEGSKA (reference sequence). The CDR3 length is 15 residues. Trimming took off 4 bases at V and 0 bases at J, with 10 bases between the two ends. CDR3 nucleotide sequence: TGCAGTGCTACTGCGAGGAGCTCTGGGGCCAACGTCCTGACTTTC. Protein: CSATARSSGANVLTF.

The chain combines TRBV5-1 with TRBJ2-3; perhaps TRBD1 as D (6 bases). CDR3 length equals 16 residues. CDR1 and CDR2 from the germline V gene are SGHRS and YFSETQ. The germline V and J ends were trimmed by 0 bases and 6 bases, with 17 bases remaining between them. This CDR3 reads CASSLAVRGGADTQYF. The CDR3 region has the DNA TGCGCCAGCAGCTTGGCAGTTAGAGGGGGTGCGGATACGCAGTATTTT.

This CDR3 reads CASRLGTQSNQPQHF. The CDR3 DNA reads as TGTGCCAGCAGGCTCGGGACACAAAGCAATCAGCCCCAGCATTTT. The gene calls are TRBV14 and TRBJ1-5; the D gene is possibly TRBD1 (6 bases). With 6 bases removed from V and 1 base from J, the gap between germline ends came to 13 bases. The CDR3 runs 15 residues. Germline CDR1 reads SGHDN; CDR2 reads FVKESK.

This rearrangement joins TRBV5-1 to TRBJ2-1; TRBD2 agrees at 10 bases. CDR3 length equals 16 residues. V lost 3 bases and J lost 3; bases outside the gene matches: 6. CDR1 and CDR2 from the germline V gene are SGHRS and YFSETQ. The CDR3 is CASSWVAGGHYNEQFF. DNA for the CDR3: TGCGCCAGCAGCTGGGTAGCGGGAGGCCACTACAATGAGCAGTTCTTC.

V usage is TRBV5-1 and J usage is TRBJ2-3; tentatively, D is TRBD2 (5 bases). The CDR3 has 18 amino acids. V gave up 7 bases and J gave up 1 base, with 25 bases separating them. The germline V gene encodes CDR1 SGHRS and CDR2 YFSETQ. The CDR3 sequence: CASGSLALQIGGTDTQYF. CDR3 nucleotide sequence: TGCGCCAGCGGGTCCTTAGCGCTCCAAATTGGGGGCACAGATACGCAGTATTTT. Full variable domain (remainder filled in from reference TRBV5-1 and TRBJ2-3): KAGVTQTPRYLIKTRGQQVTLSCSPISGHRSVSWYQQTPGQGLQFLFEYFSETQRNKGNFPGRFSGRQFSNSRSEMNVSTLELGDSALYLCASGSLALQIGGTDTQYFGPGTRLTVL.